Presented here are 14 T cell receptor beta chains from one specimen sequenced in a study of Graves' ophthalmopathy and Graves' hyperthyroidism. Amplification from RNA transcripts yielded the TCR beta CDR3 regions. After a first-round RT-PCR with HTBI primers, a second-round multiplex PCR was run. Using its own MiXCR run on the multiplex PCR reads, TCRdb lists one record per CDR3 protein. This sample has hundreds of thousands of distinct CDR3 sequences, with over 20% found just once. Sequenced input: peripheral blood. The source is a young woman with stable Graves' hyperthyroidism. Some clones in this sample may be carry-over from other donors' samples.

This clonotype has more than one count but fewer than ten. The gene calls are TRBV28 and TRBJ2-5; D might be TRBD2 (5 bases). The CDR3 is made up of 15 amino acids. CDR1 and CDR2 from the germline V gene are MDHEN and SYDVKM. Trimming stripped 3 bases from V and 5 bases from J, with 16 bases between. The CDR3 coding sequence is TGTGCCAGCAGTTTCCCACTTCATGGGGAGGAGACCCAGTACTTC. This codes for CASSFPLHGEETQYF.

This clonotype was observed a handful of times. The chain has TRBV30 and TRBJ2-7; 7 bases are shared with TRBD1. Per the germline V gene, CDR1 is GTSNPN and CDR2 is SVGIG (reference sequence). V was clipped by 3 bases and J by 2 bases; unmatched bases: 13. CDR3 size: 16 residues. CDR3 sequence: CAWSNTGQAHPYEQYF. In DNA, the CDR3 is TGTGCCTGGAGCAACACCGGACAGGCACACCCCTACGAGCAGTACTTC.

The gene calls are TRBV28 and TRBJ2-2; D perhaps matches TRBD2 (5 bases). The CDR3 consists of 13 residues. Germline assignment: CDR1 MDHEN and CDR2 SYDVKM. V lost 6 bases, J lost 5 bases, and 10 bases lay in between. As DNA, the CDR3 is TGTGCCAGCAGGCCGCCGGGAACCGGGGAGCTGTTTTTT. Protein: CASRPPGTGELFF.

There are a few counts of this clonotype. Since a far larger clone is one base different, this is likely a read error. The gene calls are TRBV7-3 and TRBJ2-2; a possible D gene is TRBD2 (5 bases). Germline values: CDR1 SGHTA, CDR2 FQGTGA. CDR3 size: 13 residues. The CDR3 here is CASSLTGTGELSF. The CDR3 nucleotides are TGTGCCAGCAGCTTAACGGGAACCGGGGAGCTGTCTTTT.

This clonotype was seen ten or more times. The CDR3 region has the DNA TGTGCCAGCACCGGGACAGGGAATGGCTACACCTTC. Its protein is CASTGTGNGYTF. V gene TRBV6-1 combines with J gene TRBJ1-2; TRBD1 matches at 9 bases. Losses at the gene ends were 7 bases for V and 6 bases for J; bases not matched to a gene: 3. The CDR3 sequence is 12 residues long. From germline, CDR1 is MNHNS and CDR2 SASEGT.

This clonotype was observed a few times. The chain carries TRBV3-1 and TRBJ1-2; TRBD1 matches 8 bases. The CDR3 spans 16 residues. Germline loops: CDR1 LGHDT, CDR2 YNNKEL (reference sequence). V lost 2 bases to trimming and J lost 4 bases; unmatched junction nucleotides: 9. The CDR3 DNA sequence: TGTGCCAGCAGCCAACTACTACAGGGGGATATCTATGGCTACACCTTC. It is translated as CASSQLLQGDIYGYTF.

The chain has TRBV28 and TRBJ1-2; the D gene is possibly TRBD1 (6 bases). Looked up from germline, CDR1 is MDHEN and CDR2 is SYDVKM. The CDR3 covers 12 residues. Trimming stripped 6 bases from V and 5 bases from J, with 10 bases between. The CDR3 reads CASRITGYGYTF. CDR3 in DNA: TGTGCCAGCAGGATTACAGGGTATGGCTACACCTTC.

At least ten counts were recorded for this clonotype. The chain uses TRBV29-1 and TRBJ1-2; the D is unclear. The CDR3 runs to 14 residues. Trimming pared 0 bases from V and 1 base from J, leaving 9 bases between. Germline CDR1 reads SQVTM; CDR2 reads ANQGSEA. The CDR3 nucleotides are TGCAGCGTTGAAGATGAAAGGAATAACTATGGCTACACCTTC. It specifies CSVEDERNNYGYTF.

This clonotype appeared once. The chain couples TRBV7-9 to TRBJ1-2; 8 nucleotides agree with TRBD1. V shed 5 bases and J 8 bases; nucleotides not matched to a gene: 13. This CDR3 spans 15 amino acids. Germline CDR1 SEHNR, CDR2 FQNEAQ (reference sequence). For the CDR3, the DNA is TGTGCCAGCAGCCCTCCCGGACAGGGTGGAAAGGGCTACACCTTC. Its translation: CASSPPGQGGKGYTF.

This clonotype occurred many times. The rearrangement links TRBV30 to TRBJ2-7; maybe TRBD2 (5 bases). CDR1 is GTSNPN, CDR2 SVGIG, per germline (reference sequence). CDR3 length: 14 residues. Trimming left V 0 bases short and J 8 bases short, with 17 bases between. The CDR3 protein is CAWSVISGPSKQYF. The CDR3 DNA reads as TGTGCCTGGAGTGTAATTTCAGGCCCTAGCAAGCAGTACTTC.

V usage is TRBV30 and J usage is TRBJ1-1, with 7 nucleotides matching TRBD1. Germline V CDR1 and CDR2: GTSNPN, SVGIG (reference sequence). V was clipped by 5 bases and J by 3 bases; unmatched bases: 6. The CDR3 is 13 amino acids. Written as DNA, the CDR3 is TGTGCCTGGGGACCAGGGGGACACACTGAAGCTTTCTTT. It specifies CAWGPGGHTEAFF.

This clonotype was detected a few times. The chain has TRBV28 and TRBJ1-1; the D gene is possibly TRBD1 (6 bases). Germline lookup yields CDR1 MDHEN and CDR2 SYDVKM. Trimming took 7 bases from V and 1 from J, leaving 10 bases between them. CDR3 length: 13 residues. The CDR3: CASTLGQNTEAFF. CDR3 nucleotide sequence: TGTGCCAGCACCCTGGGACAGAACACTGAAGCTTTCTTT.

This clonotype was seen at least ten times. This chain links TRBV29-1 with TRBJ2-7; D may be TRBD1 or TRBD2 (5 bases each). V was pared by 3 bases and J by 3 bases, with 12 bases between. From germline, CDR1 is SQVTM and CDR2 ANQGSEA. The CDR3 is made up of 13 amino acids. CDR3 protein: CSVEWGNRYEQYF. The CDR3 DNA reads TGCAGCGTTGAGTGGGGGAATCGCTACGAGCAGTACTTC.

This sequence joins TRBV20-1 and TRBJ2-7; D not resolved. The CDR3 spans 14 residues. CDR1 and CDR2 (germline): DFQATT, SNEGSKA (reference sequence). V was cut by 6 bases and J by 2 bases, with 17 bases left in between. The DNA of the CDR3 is TGCAGTGCCACCACTCTCTTACGGACCTACGAGCAGTACTTC. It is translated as CSATTLLRTYEQYF.